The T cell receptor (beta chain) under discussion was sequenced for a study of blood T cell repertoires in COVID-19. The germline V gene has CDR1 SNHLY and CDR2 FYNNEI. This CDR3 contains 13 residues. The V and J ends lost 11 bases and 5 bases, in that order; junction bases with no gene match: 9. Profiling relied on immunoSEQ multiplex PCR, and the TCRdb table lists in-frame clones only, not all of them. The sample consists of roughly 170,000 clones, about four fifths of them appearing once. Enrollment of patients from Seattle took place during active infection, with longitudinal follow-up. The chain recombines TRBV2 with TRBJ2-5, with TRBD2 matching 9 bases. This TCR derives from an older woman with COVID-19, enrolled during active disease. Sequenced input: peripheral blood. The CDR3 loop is CAAPRGGRETQYF. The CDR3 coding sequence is TGTGCCGCCCCGCGGGGGGGACGGGAGACCCAGTACTTC. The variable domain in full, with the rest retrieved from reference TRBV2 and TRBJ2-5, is EPEVTQTPSHQVTQMGQEVILRCVPISNHLYFYWYRQILGQKVEFLVSFYNNEISEKSEIFDDQFSVERPDGSNFTLKIRSTKLEDSAMYFCAAPRGGRETQYFGPGTRLLVL.